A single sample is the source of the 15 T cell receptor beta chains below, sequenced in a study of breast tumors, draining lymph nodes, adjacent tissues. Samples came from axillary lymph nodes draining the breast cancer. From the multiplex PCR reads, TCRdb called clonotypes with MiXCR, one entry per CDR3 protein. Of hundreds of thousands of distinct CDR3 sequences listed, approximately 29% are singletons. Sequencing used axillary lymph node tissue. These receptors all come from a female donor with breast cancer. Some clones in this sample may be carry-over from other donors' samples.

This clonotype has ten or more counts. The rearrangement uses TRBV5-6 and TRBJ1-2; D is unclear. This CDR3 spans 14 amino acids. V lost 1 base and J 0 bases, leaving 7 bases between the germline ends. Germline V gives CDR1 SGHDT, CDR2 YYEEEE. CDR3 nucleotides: TGTGCCAGCAGCTTGCAGGAGACTAACTATGGCTACACCTTC. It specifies CASSLQETNYGYTF.

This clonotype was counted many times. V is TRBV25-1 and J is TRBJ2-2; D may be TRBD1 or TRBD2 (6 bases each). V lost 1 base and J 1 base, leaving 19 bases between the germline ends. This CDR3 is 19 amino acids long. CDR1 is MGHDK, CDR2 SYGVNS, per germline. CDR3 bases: TGTGCCAGCAGTGAATTAGGGGGGTCCCCCAAGCTGAACACCGGGGAGCTGTTTTTT. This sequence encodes CASSELGGSPKLNTGELFF. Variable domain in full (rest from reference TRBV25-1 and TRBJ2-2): EADIYQTPRYLVIGTGKKITLECSQTMGHDKMYWYQQDPGMELHLIHYSYGVNSTEKGDLSSESTVSRIRTEHFPLTLESARPSHTSQYLCASSELGGSPKLNTGELFFGEGSRLTVL.

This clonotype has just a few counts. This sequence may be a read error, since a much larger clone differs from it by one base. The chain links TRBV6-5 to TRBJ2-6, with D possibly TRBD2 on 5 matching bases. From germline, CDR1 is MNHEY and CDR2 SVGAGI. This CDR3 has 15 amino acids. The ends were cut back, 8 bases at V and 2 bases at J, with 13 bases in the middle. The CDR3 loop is CASRQSGTGANVLTF. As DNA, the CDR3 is TGTGCCAGCCGCCAGTCGGGGACTGGGGCCAACGTCCTGACTTTC.

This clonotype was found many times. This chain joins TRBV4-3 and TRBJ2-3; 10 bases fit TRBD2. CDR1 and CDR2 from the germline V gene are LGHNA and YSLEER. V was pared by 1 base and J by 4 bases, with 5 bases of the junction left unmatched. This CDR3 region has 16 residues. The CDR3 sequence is CASSQALAGFPDTQYF. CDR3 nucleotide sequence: TGCGCCAGCAGCCAAGCACTAGCGGGGTTCCCAGATACGCAGTATTTT.

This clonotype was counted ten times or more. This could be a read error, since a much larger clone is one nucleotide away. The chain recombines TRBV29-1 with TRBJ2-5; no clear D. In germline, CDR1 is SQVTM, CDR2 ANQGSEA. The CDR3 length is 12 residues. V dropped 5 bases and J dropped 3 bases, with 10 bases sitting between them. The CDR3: CSVRKFEETQYF. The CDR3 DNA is TGCAGCGTTAGGAAGTTTGAAGAGACCCAGTACTTC.

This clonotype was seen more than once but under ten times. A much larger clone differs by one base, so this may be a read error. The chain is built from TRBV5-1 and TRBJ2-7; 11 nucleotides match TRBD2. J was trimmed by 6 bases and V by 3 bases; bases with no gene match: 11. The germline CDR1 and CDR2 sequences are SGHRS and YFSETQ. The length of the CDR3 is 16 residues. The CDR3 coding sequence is TGCGCCAGCAGCTCGTCAACTAGCGGGAGCGCCGGCGAGCAGTACTTC. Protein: CASSSSTSGSAGEQYF. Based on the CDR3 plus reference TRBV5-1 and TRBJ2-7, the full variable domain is KAGVTQTPRYLIKTRGQQVTLSCSPISGHRSVSWYQQTPGQGLQFLFEYFSETQRNKGNFPGRFSGRQFSNSRSEMNVSTLELGDSALYLCASSSSTSGSAGEQYFGPGTRLTVT.

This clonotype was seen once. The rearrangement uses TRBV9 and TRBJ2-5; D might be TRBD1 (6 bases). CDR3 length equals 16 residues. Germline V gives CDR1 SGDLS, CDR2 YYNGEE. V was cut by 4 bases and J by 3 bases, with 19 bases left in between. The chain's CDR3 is CASSLTQGYPKETQYF. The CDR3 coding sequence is TGTGCCAGCAGCTTAACTCAGGGGTACCCCAAAGAGACCCAGTACTTC.

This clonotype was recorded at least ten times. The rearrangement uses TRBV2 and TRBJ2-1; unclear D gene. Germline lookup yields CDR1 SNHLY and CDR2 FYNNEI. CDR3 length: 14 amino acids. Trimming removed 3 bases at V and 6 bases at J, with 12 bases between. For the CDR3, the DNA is TGTGCCAGCAGTGATCAGCTCCCTGGCAATGAGCAGTTCTTC. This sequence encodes CASSDQLPGNEQFF.

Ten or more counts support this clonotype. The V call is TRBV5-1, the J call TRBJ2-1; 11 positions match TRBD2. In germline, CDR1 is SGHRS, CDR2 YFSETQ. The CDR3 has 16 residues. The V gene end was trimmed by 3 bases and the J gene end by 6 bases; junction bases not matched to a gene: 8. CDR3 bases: TGCGCCAGCAGCTCCTTAGCGGGAGGGCCAGCCAATGAGCAGTTCTTC. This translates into CASSSLAGGPANEQFF. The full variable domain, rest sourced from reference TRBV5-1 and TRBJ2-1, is KAGVTQTPRYLIKTRGQQVTLSCSPISGHRSVSWYQQTPGQGLQFLFEYFSETQRNKGNFPGRFSGRQFSNSRSEMNVSTLELGDSALYLCASSSLAGGPANEQFFGPGTRLTVL.

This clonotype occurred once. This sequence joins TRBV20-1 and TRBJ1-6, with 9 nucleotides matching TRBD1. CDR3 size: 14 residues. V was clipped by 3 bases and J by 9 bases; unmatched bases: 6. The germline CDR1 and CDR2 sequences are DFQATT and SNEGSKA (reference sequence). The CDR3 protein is CSARRTGAGSPLHF. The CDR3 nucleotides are TGCAGTGCTAGGAGGACAGGGGCCGGTTCACCCCTCCACTTT.

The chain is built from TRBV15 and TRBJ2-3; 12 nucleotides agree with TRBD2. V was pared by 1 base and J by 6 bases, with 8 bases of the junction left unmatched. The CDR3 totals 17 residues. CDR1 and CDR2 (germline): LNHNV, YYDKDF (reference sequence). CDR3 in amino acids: CATSRGARTSGTDTQYF. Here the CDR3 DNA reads TGTGCCACCAGCAGAGGTGCCAGGACTAGCGGGACGGATACGCAGTATTTT.

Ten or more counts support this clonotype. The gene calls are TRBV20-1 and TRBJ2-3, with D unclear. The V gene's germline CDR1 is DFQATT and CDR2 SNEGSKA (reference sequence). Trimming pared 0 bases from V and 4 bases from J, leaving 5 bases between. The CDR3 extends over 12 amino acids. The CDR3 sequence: CSARDLADTQYF. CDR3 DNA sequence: TGCAGTGCTAGAGACCTTGCAGATACGCAGTATTTT.

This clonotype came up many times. CDR3 bases: TGTGCCAGCAGCTCGAGAACGGGACCTCGCCAAGAGACCCAGTACTTC. Translated, it gives CASSSRTGPRQETQYF. The chain couples TRBV7-8 to TRBJ2-5; D may correspond to TRBD1 or TRBD2 (5 bases each). The CDR3 extends over 16 amino acids. Trimming took off 4 bases at V and 1 base at J, with 16 bases between the two ends. Germline CDR1 reads SGHVS; CDR2 reads FQNEAQ. The variable domain in full, with the rest retrieved from reference TRBV7-8 and TRBJ2-5, is GAGVSQSPRYKVAKRGQDVALRCDPISGHVSLFWYQQALGQGPEFLTYFQNEAQLDKSGLPSDRFFAERPEGSVSTLKIQRTQQEDSAVYLCASSSRTGPRQETQYFGPGTRLLVL.

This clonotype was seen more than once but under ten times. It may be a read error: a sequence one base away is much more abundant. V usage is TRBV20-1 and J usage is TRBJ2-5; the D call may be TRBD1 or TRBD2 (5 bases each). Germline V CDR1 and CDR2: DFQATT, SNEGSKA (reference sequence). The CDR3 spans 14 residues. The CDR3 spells CSAALTGPQATQYF. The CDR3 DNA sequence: TGCAGTGCTGCTCTGACGGGACCCCAAGCGACCCAGTACTTC.

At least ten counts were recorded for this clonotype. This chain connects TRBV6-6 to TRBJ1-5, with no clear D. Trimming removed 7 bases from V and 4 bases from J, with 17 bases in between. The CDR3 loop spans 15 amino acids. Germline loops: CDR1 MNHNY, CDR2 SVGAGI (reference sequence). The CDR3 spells CASTSAGQKNQPQHF. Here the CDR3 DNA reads TGTGCCAGCACTTCGGCCGGGCAGAAAAATCAGCCCCAGCATTTT.